This T cell receptor beta chain was observed in a study of human T cells and chemical hapten exposure. TCRdb reanalysed the RACE reads using MiXCR and keeps one entry per CDR3 protein. The data hold some 200,000 distinct CDR3 sequences, with approximately 31% observed a single time. Indicated time point: pre-sensitization, week 0. Treatment indicated: therapeutic diphenylcyclopropenone sensitization with weekly scalp DPC. The source material was whole blood, sampled in connection with sensitization to the hapten diphenylcyclopropenone (DPC). The TCR sequence derives from a woman aged 25 to 39 with alopecia areata. Some clones in this sample may be carry-over from other donors' samples.

The CDR3 reads CATSRGDRGGEKLFF. The CDR3 nucleotides read TGTGCCACCAGCAGAGGAGATCGGGGAGGCGAAAAACTGTTTTTT. The rearrangement uses TRBV15 and TRBJ1-4; no reliable D call. The CDR3 consists of 15 residues. V was trimmed by 1 base and J by 8 bases, leaving 14 bases between them. Germline lookup yields CDR1 LNHNV and CDR2 YYDKDF (reference sequence).